This TCR beta chain emerged from a study of T cells after yellow fever vaccination. Study information: Preparation of the low-cell-number fractions used SMART-Seq v4 Ultra Low Input. Study-wide findings and caveats: In post-booster samples, most primary-vaccination clones reappeared (just under 98% CD4, roughly 88% CD8). Some clonotypes, a small share, were shared between CD4 and CD8 compartments.

This CDR3 has 14 amino acids. Germline CDR1 and CDR2: LGHDT and YNNKEL (reference sequence). The germline V and J ends were trimmed by 1 base and 5 bases, with 9 bases remaining between them. To note about this clonotype: Its antigen is as yet unknown.

A single record per CDR3 protein comes from TCRdb applying MiXCR to the 5' RACE reads. In the table there are approximately 610,000 distinct CDR3 sequences, about a sixth of which are singletons. This sequence joins TRBV3-1 and TRBJ1-5, with D maybe TRBD1 (5 bases). This TCR was recovered from a man aged 18 to 29 who received the YFV17D yellow fever vaccine. The specimen comprised PBMCs, sampled less than 6 days after the first yellow fever vaccination. The DNA of the CDR3 is TGTGCCAGCAGCCAAGGGGGGAACGATCAGCCCCAGCATTTT. This translates into CASSQGGNDQPQHF.